This is a list of T cell receptor beta chains from one sample in a study of CD8 T cells in Susac syndrome. In TCRdb, the immunoSEQ multiplex PCR reads were re-called with MiXCR into one record per CDR3 protein. This table has 100,000 to 150,000 distinct CDR3 sequences, about 94% appearing once. Specimen: CD4+ T cells from PBMCs. These receptors were taken from a human donor in good health. CDR3s include the opening cysteine and the closing phenylalanine or tryptophan. The order of the fields is D gene, J gene, V gene, clone size, CDR3 DNA, CDR3 protein. A D gene is named only where the DNA matches it firmly. Size tells how often a clone was seen (once, few, many) or the class of an expanded clone, and some rows leave it out.

>TRBD1|TRBJ1-3|TRBV7-2|.
TGTGCCAGCAGCTCGACAGGGACCTCTGGAAACACCATATATTTT
CASSSTGTSGNTIYF
>.|TRBJ1-2|TRBV6-5|.
TGTGCCAGCAGGATTTCGAACCTCTATGGCTACACCTTC
CASRISNLYGYTF
>TRBD2|TRBJ2-7|TRBV6-1|.
TGTGCCAGCACCCAATGGGGGGGACTCGAGCAGTACTTC
CASTQWGGLEQYF
>.|TRBJ1-2|TRBV28|.
TGTGCCAGCAGTGGCGGACAGTATGGCTACACCTTC
CASSGGQYGYTF
>.|TRBJ2-1|TRBV7-8|.
TGTGCCAGCAGCTTGGGGACTCTCAATGAGCAGTTCTTC
CASSLGTLNEQFF
>TRBD2|TRBJ2-2|TRBV24-1|.
TGTGCCACCAGCGGGACTAGCTCCACCGGGGAGCTGTTTTTT
CATSGTSSTGELFF
>.|TRBJ2-5|TRBV10-3|.
TGTGCCATCAGCGACCCCCTGGGGAAAAGGGGAGTAGAGACCCAGTACTTC
CAISDPLGKRGVETQYF
>.|TRBJ1-5|TRBV12-3/TRBV12-4|.
TGTGCCAGCAGTCCTTTCAATCAGCCCCAGCATTTT
CASSPFNQPQHF
>.|TRBJ2-1|TRBV20-1|.
TGCAGTGCTAGAGTCCCTATCTACAATGAGCAGTTCTTC
CSARVPIYNEQFF
>.|TRBJ1-5|TRBV2|.
TGTGCCAGCAGTGAATACAGCCCTAGCAATCAGCCCCAGCATTTT
CASSEYSPSNQPQHF
>TRBD1|TRBJ2-3|TRBV5-4|.
TGTGCCAGCAGCCAACAGGGGGGAGATACGCAGTATTTT
CASSQQGGDTQYF
>.|TRBJ2-1|TRBV29-1|.
TGCAGCGTAAGACAGTCGAGGTACAATGAGCAGTTCTTC
CSVRQSRYNEQFF
>.|TRBJ2-2|TRBV5-1|once
TGCGCCAGCAGCCCGACTAGAAACACCGGGGAGCTGTTTTTT
CASSPTRNTGELFF
>.|TRBJ2-1|TRBV29-1|.
TGCAGCGTCGGAGTCCAAAACAGGGTTTCCAATGAGCAGTTCTTC
CSVGVQNRVSNEQFF
>.|TRBJ1-5|TRBV27|.
TGTGCCAGCAGTCCCTCACCAGGCGGGGGTAGCAATCAGCCCCAGCATTTT
CASSPSPGGGSNQPQHF
>TRBD2|TRBJ2-5|TRBV20-1|.
TGCAGTGCTAGAGATAAAGGACTAGCGGTTCAGACCCAGTACTTC
CSARDKGLAVQTQYF
>TRBD2|TRBJ2-1|TRBV5-1|.
TGCGCCAGCAGCCTGACTAGCGGCATCAATGAGCAGTTCTTC
CASSLTSGINEQFF
>TRBD2|TRBJ2-3|TRBV13|.
TGTGCCAGCAGCCAATTATCAACGGGACTAGCGGGAGAAACAAGTACGCAGTATTTT
CASSQLSTGLAGETSTQYF
>TRBD2|TRBJ2-5|TRBV3-1|.
TGTGCCAGCAGCCGGCGGGAGACGGGGCAAGAGACCCAGTACTTC
CASSRRETGQETQYF
>.|TRBJ1-5|TRBV6-5|once
TGTGCCAGCAGTAAACAGGTCGCAAGCCAGCCCCAGCATTTT
CASSKQVASQPQHF
>TRBD1|TRBJ1-2|TRBV6-5|.
TGTGCCAGCAGACAGAGCGGACAGGGGTATGGCTACACCTTC
CASRQSGQGYGYTF
>.|TRBJ2-1|TRBV20-1|once
TGCAGTGCTAGAGATACAAACTACAATGAGCAGTTCTTC
CSARDTNYNEQFF
>TRBD2|TRBJ2-3|TRBV5-4|.
TGTGCCAGCAGCCCTGGGACTAGCGGGAGTCCAGATACGCAGTATTTT
CASSPGTSGSPDTQYF
>.|TRBJ2-5|TRBV20-1|.
TGCAGTGCGATCAGGGGCGAGACCCAGTACTTC
CSAIRGETQYF
>.|TRBJ1-2|TRBV13|.
TGTGCCAGCGCCGCTTTCACGCTCTTGGATGGCTACACCTTC
CASAAFTLLDGYTF
>.|TRBJ2-5|TRBV18|.
TGTGCCAGCTCACTCGGAGGGCTGCAAGAGACCCAGTACTTC
CASSLGGLQETQYF
>.|TRBJ2-5|TRBV5-4|once
TGTGCCAGCAGCTTTAGCCAGTTCCAAGAGACCCAGTACTTC
CASSFSQFQETQYF
>TRBD2|TRBJ2-1|TRBV12-3/TRBV12-4|.
TGTGCCAGCAGCCGGGGGGATGAGCAGTTCTTC
CASSRGDEQFF
>.|TRBJ1-4|TRBV7-2|.
TGTGCCAGCAGCTTAGACACCGGGAAACTGTTTTTT
CASSLDTGKLFF
>.|TRBJ1-1|TRBV18|.
TGTGCCAGCGACGAAGGGGTGACTGAAGCTTTCTTT
CASDEGVTEAFF
>.|TRBJ1-2|TRBV20-1|once
TGCAGTGCTAGTAACAGTGGCGGCTACACCTTC
CSASNSGGYTF
>TRBD1|TRBJ1-3|TRBV5-1|.
TGCGCCAGCAGCCTCGACAGGGGTAGAGACACCATATATTTT
CASSLDRGRDTIYF
>TRBD1|TRBJ2-7|TRBV7-2|.
TGTGCCAGCAGCTCACCGGGACAGAACTACGAGCAGTACTTC
CASSSPGQNYEQYF
>TRBD2|TRBJ2-1|TRBV9|.
TGTGCCAGCAGCGTACGAAGCGGGAGGTTTTATGAGCAGTTCTTC
CASSVRSGRFYEQFF
>.|TRBJ2-2|TRBV7-2|.
TGTGCCAGCTCGGGAGCGAACACCGGGGAGCTGTTTTTT
CASSGANTGELFF
>TRBD2|TRBJ2-5|TRBV7-2|once
TGTGCCAGCAGCTTAATCCCGGGACTAGCGGGACAAGAGACCCAGTACTTC
CASSLIPGLAGQETQYF
>.|TRBJ1-5|TRBV6-2/TRBV6-3|.
TGTGCCAGCAGTTACTTATCGGGTAATCAGCCCCAGCATTTT
CASSYLSGNQPQHF
>TRBD1|TRBJ2-7|TRBV6-2/TRBV6-3|.
TGTGCCAGCAGCCCCAGCCCCCCGCAGGGGGCGGGCTACGAGCAGTACTTC
CASSPSPPQGAGYEQYF
>.|TRBJ2-1|TRBV2|.
TGTGCCAGCAGTTTACAGGGTTGGGAGCAGTTCTTC
CASSLQGWEQFF
>TRBD2|TRBJ2-3|TRBV9|.
TGTGCCAGCAGCGCGGGGACTAGCGGACACACAGATACGCAGTATTTT
CASSAGTSGHTDTQYF
>.|TRBJ2-1|TRBV29-1|.
TGCAGCGTTGGAAGGTCCAGAAGCTTTCGCAATGAGCAGTTCTTC
CSVGRSRSFRNEQFF
>.|TRBJ2-4|TRBV12-3/TRBV12-4|.
TGTGCCAGCAGTGTCCGGGGCCCCCCGGGGGCCAAAAACATTCAGTACTTC
CASSVRGPPGAKNIQYF
>TRBD2|TRBJ2-7|TRBV29-1|.
TGCAGCGTTGTACTAGCGGGAGTCTACGAGCAGTACTTC
CSVVLAGVYEQYF
>.|TRBJ2-5|TRBV7-6|.
TGTGCCAGCAGCTTAGTAACACAAGAGACCCAGTACTTC
CASSLVTQETQYF
>.|TRBJ1-2|TRBV23-1|once
TGCGCCAGCAGTCAACCGCCTGGGTTAGGCTATGGCTACACCTTC
CASSQPPGLGYGYTF
>.|TRBJ1-6|TRBV5-4|once
TGTGCCAGCAGCTTGGGACGGATGGACAATTCACCCCTCCACTTT
CASSLGRMDNSPLHF
>.|TRBJ2-3|TRBV4-2|.
TGTGCCAGCAGCCAAGACGAGCAGACAGGCTTGTCGACAGATACGCAGTATTTT
CASSQDEQTGLSTDTQYF
>TRBD2|TRBJ2-3|TRBV29-1|.
TGCAGCGTCCAAGCAAGGCTAGCGGGAGCGTGGAGGACAGATACGCAGTATTTT
CSVQARLAGAWRTDTQYF
>.|TRBJ2-2|TRBV19|.
TGTGCCAGTAGTATAGGACAGGTTAACACCGGGGAGCTGTTTTTT
CASSIGQVNTGELFF
>.|TRBJ2-7|TRBV20-1|.
TGCAGTGCTAGAGATCACGGTGGAGACTCCTACGAGCAGTACTTC
CSARDHGGDSYEQYF
>TRBD2|TRBJ2-5|TRBV12-3/TRBV12-4|.
TGTGCCAGCACCTTTCTCGGACTAGCGGGAGGAGAGACCCAGTACTTC
CASTFLGLAGGETQYF
>.|TRBJ2-2|TRBV6-1|.
TGTGCCAGCAGGCCGGCCACCGGGGAGCTGTTTTTT
CASRPATGELFF
>.|TRBJ1-1|TRBV3-1|once
TGTGCCAGCAGCCCCAGGGTTTCGGACACTGAAGCTTTCTTT
CASSPRVSDTEAFF
>.|TRBJ2-1|TRBV20-1|few
TGCAGTGCTGGAAGGCCTAGCCCAGATGAGCAGTTCTTC
CSAGRPSPDEQFF
>TRBD2|TRBJ2-1|TRBV29-1|.
TGCAGCGCCGAGGGCGGGAGGGACTCCTACAATGAGCAGTTCTTC
CSAEGGRDSYNEQFF
>.|TRBJ1-1|TRBV9|.
TGTGCCAGCAGCGCGAGACCCCGAGAGGAAGCTTTCTTT
CASSARPREEAFF
>.|TRBJ2-2|TRBV4-2|.
TGTGCCAGCAGCCCTCCTACTAGGACCGGGGAGCTGTTTTTT
CASSPPTRTGELFF
>TRBD2|TRBJ2-7|TRBV15|.
TGTGCCACCAGCAGAGATGGAGGGGCTAGCGGGAGGAGCTCCTACGAGCAGTACTTC
CATSRDGGASGRSSYEQYF
>TRBD1|TRBJ2-4|TRBV6-2/TRBV6-3|.
TGTGCCAGCAGTTACGGCAACCACAGGGGGCGCGGATCCATTCAGTACTTC
CASSYGNHRGRGSIQYF
>TRBD1|TRBJ2-2|TRBV18|.
TGTGCCAGCTCACCAGGGACAGGGAGGAACACCGGGGAGCTGTTTTTT
CASSPGTGRNTGELFF